This entry is about one TCR beta chain. This sample is drawn from a study of cytomegalovirus exposure and HLA in healthy donors. Trimming pared 2 bases from V and 1 base from J, leaving 12 bases between. The germline CDR1 and CDR2 sequences are SGHDT and YYEEEE. This CDR3 spans 16 amino acids. PCR primers comprised 60 Vbeta and 13 Jbeta primers. Only in-frame clones appear in the TCRdb table, and some are missing; sequencing was by immunoSEQ multiplex PCR. Reported are under 150,000 clones; the ten largest clones contain under 2%. The receptor's source is a woman aged 40 to 55 in good health and CMV-seronegative. Sequencing was carried out using PBMCs. The rearrangement uses TRBV5-6 and TRBJ2-2; D perhaps matches TRBD1 (6 bases). CDR3 in DNA: TGTGCCAGCAGCTTCATACAGGGTGGGAACACCGGGGAGCTGTTTTTT. Residues: CASSFIQGGNTGELFF.